This T cell receptor beta chain was observed in a study of post-analysis software for immune sequencing data. This clonotype was detected only a few times. Its antigen remains unidentified. Every TCR beta cDNA library bore unique molecular identifiers. Researchers reported roughly 510,000 cDNA molecules coming from around 1 to 10 million T cells. TCRdb analysed the PCR reads with MiXCR anew, one entry per CDR3 protein. The sample contains some 690,000 distinct CDR3 sequences, roughly three fifths of which appear only once. From germline, CDR1 is SQVTM and CDR2 ANQGSEA. The germline V and J ends were trimmed by 0 bases and 10 bases, with 9 bases remaining between them. The CDR3 consists of 11 residues. The study, taken as a whole, reports: Clustering by F measure revealed strong co-clustering among samples prepared together in one batch. For normalized Chao1 diversity, multiple sclerosis patients scored significantly lower than controls did. Among roughly 5 TRBV segments more frequent in patients than controls were TRBV5-6, TRBV5-1 and TRBV20-1.

What was sequenced was blood. The receptor was derived from a girl aged 2 to 9 with multiple sclerosis. The V and J genes are TRBV29-1 and TRBJ1-1; possibly TRBD1 for D (5 bases). The chain's CDR3 is CSVEEWGTAFF. Here the CDR3 DNA reads TGCAGCGTTGAAGAATGGGGGACAGCTTTCTTT.